The clone carrying this TCR beta chain appeared a few times. Antigen: not known. The data derive from a study of T cells in Graves' hyperthyroidism and ophthalmopathy. Whole-study findings and limits: Researchers found most expanded thyroid clonotypes above 0.001 in blood as well. Before onset, ophthalmopathy was predicted by the model a median approximately 6.5 months earlier.

Amplification of TCR beta CDR3 regions used RNA as the template. TCR CDR3 regions were first amplified by RT-PCR with HTBI primers. TCRdb fed the multiplex PCR reads into MiXCR, producing one record per CDR3 protein. The data contain around 280,000 distinct CDR3 sequences, about 13% of them singletons. Researchers barred patients who had uncontrolled infection, other autoimmune disease, pregnancy or lactation. The CDR3 is 16 amino acids. Trimming cost V 4 bases and J 0 bases, with 16 bases left between them. Germline V gene lookup returns CDR1 SGHVS and CDR2 FNYEAQ. The V gene is TRBV7-6, the J gene TRBJ2-7; D perhaps matches TRBD2 (7 bases). The source material was blood. The clonotype was recovered from a woman in her 40s with Graves' hyperthyroidism. CDR3 in DNA: TGTGCCAGCAGCTATAGGGGGGGAGGGTCCTCCTACGAGCAGTACTTC. Translating it yields CASSYRGGGSSYEQYF.